The present entry profiles one TCR beta chain with its context. V lost 2 bases to trimming and J lost 2 bases, with 10 bases between them. The V gene's germline CDR1 is MGHDK and CDR2 SYGVNS. The CDR3 is 15 residues long. This entry belongs to a study of blood T cell repertoires in COVID-19. For the study at large: The study drew acute and convalescent COVID-19 samples from the United States, Italy and Spain.

Source study methods: Nucleated cell counts were estimated from reference gene primer amplification. The table came from immunoSEQ multiplex PCR; TCRdb's copy has only in-frame clones and leaves some out. The V and J calls and clone size were taken over from that table, and D and trimming were inferred from the DNA. This table holds roughly 200,000 clones, 75% to 85% found once. This TCR was sampled from a human donor in a cohort sampled during active COVID-19. The rearrangement links TRBV25-1 to TRBJ2-1; D is possibly TRBD2 (6 bases). The sample consisted of peripheral blood. CDR3 sequence reads: CASSELTGAYNEQFF. As DNA, the CDR3 is TGTGCCAGCAGTGAACTAACGGGAGCCTACAATGAGCAGTTCTTC.